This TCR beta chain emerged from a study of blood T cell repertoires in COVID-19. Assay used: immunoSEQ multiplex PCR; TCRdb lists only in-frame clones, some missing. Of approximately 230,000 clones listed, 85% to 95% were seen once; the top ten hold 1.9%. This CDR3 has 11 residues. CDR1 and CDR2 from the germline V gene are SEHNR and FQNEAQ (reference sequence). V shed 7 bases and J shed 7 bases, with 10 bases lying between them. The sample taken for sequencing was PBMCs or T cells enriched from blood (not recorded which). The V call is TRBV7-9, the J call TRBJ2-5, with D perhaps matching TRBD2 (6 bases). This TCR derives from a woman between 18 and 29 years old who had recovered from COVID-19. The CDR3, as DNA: TGTGCCAGCACCCAGGAGGGGACCCAGTACTTC. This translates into CASTQEGTQYF.